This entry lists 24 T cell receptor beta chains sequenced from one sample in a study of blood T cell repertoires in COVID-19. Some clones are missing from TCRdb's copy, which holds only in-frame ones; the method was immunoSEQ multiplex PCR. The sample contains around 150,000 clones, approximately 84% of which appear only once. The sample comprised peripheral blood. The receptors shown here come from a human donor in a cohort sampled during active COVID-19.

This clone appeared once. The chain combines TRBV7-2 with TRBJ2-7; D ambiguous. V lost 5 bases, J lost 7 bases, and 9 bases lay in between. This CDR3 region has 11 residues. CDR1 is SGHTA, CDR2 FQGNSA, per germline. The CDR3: CASSRRWEQYF. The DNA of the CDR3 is TGTGCCAGCAGCCGCAGGTGGGAGCAGTACTTC.

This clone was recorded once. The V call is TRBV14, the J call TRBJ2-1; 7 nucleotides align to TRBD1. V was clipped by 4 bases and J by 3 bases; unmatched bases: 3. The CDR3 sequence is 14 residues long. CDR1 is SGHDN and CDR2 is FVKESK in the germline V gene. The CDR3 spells CASSLWDSYNEQFF. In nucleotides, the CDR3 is TGTGCCAGCAGCCTTTGGGACAGCTACAATGAGCAGTTCTTC.

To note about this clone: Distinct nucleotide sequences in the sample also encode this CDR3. As DNA, the CDR3 is TGTGCCAGCAGCTTAGGACAGGGGGACACTGAAGCTTTCTTT. This sequence encodes CASSLGQGDTEAFF. This chain connects TRBV13 to TRBJ1-1, with 8 bases lining up with TRBD1. Looked up from germline, CDR1 is PRHDT and CDR2 is FYEKMQ (reference sequence). The CDR3 covers 14 residues. The V and J ends lost 0 bases and 3 bases, in that order; junction bases with no gene match: 0. The entire variable domain, with the rest obtained from reference TRBV13 and TRBJ1-1, is as follows: AAGVIQSPRHLIKEKRETATLKCYPIPRHDTVYWYQQGPGQDPQFLISFYEKMQSDKGSIPDRFSAQQFSDYHSELNMSSLELGDSALYFCASSLGQGDTEAFFGQGTRLTVV.

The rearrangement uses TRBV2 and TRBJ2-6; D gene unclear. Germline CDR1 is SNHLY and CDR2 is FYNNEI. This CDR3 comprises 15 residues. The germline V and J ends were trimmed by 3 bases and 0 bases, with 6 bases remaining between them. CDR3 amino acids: CASSESHSGANVLTF. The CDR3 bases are TGTGCCAGCAGTGAGTCCCACTCTGGGGCCAACGTCCTGACTTTC.

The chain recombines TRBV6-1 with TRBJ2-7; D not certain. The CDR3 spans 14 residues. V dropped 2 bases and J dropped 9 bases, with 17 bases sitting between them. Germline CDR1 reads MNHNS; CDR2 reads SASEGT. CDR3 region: CASSEMSPPLGQYF. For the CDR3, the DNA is TGTGCCAGCAGTGAAATGTCGCCGCCTCTAGGGCAGTACTTC.

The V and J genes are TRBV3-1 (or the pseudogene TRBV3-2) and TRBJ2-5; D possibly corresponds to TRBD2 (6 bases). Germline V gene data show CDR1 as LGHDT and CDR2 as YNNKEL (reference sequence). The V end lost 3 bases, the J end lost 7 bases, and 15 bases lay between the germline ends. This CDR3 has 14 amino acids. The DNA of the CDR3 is TGTGCCAGCAGCCAGGATAGCGGATGGGGGACCCAGTACTTC. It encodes CASSQDSGWGTQYF.

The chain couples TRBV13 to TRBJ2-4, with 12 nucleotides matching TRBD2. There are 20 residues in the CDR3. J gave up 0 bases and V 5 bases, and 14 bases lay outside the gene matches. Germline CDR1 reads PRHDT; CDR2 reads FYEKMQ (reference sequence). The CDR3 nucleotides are TGTGCCAGCAGCCCCCAGGCGAGGCTAGCGGGGGGGCTAGCCAAAAACATTCAGTACTTC. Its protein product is CASSPQARLAGGLAKNIQYF.

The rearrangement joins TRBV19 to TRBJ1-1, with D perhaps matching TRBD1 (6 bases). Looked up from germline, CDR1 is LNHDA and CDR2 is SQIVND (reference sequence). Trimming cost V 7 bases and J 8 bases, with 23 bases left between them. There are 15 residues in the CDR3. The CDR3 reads CASIYREGGGSEAFF. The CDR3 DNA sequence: TGTGCCAGTATCTACCGCGAAGGGGGGGGGTCAGAAGCTTTCTTT.

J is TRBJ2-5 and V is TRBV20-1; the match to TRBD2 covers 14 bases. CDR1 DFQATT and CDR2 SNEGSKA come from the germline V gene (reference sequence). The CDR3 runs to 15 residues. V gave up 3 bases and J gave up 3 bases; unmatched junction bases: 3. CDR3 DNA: TGCAGTGCTAGTGGGGGACTAGCGGGGGAAGAGACCCAGTACTTC. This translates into CSASGGLAGEETQYF.

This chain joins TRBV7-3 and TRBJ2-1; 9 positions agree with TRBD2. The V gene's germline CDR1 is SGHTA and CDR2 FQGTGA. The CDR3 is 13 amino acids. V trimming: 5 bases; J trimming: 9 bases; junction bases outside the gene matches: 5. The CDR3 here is CASSLSGGPEQFF. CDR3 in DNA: TGTGCCAGCAGCCTTAGCGGGGGCCCTGAGCAGTTCTTC.

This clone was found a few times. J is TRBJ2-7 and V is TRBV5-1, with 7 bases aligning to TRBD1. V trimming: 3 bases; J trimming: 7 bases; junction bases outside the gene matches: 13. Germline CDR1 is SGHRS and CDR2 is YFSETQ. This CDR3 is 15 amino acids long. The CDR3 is CASSSTRMTGYEQYF. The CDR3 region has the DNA TGCGCCAGCAGCTCGACCAGAATGACAGGGTATGAGCAGTACTTC.

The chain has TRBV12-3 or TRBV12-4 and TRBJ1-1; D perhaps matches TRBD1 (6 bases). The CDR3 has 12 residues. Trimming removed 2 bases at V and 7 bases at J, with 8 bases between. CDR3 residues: CASSLQQGEAFF. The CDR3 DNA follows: TGTGCCAGCAGTTTACAACAGGGTGAAGCTTTCTTT.

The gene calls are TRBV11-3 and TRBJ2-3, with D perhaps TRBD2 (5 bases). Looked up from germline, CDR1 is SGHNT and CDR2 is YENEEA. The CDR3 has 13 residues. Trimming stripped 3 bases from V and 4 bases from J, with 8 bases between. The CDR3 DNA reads TGTGCCAGCAGCTTGGAGGTGGCAGATACGCAGTATTTT. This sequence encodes CASSLEVADTQYF.

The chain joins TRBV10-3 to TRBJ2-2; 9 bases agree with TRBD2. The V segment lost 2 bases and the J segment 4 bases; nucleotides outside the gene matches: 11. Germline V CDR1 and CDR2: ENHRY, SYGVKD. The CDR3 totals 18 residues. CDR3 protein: CAISEEVSGGVGTGELFF. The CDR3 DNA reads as TGTGCCATCAGTGAGGAGGTTAGCGGGGGCGTCGGCACCGGGGAGCTGTTTTTT.

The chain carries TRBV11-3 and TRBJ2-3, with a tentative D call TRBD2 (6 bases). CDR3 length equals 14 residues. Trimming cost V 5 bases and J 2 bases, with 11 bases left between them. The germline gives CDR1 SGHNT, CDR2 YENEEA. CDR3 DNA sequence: TGTGCCAGCAGCCAACCGGGAGCCACAGATACGCAGTATTTT. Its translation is CASSQPGATDTQYF. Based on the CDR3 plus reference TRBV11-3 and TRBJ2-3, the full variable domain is EAGVVQSPRYKIIEKKQPVAFWCNPISGHNTLYWYLQNLGQGPELLIRYENEEAVDDSQLPKDRFSAERLKGVDSTLKIQPAELGDSAVYLCASSQPGATDTQYFGPGTRLTVL.

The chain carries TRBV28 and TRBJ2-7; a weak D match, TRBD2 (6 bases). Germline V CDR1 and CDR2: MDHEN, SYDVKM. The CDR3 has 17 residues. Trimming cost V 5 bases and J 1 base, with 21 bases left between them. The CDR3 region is CASSPAVRTKVSYEQYF. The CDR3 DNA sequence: TGTGCCAGCAGTCCTGCCGTTAGGACTAAGGTGTCCTACGAGCAGTACTTC.

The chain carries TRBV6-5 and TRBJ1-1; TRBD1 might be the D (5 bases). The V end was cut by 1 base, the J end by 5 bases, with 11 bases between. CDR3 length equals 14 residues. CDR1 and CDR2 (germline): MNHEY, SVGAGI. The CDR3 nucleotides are TGTGCCAGCAGTTACTTAGGGGTCGGGACTGAAGCTTTCTTT. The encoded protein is CASSYLGVGTEAFF.

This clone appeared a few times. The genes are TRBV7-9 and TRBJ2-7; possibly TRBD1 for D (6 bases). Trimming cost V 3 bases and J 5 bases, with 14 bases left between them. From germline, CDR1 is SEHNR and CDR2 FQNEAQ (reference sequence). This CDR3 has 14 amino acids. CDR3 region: CASSFRDTRHEQYF. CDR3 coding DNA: TGTGCCAGCAGCTTCCGGGACACCCGTCACGAGCAGTACTTC.

The DNA of the CDR3 is TGTGCCAGCAGTTCCGGGACAGGGGGAATCCTATATGGCTACACCTTC. This sequence encodes CASSSGTGGILYGYTF. V is TRBV6-2 or TRBV6-3 and J is TRBJ1-2; 11 positions match TRBD1. CDR1 is MNHEY, CDR2 SVGEGT, per germline. The junction had 9 bases not matched to a gene; V was cut back by 4 bases and J by 5 bases. CDR3 size: 16 residues.

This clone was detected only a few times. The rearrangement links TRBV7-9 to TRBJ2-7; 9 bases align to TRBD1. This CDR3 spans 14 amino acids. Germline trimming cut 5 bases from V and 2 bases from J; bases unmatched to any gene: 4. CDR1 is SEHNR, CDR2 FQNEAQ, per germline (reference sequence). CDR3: CASSHRDRAYEQYF. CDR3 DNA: TGTGCCAGCAGCCACCGGGACAGGGCCTACGAGCAGTACTTC.

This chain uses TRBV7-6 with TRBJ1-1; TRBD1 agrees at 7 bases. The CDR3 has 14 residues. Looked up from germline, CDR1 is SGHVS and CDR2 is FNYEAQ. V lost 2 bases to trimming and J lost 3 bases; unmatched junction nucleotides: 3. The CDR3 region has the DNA TGTGCCAGCAGCTTAATCCAGGGGGACACTGAAGCTTTCTTT. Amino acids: CASSLIQGDTEAFF.

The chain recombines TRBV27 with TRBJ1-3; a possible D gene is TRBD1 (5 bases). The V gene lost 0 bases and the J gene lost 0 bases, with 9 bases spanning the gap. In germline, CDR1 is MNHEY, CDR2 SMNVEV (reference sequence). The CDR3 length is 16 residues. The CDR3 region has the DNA TGTGCCAGCAGTTTATCGGCAGGGCCCTCTGGAAACACCATATATTTT. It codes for CASSLSAGPSGNTIYF.

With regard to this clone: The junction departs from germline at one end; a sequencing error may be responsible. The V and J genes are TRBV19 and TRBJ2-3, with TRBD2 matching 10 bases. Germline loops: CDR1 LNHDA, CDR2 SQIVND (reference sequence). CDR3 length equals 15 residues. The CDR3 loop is CASSTRTSGTDTQYF. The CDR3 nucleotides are TGTGCCAGTAGTACACGGACTAGCGGCACGGATACGCAGTATTTT.

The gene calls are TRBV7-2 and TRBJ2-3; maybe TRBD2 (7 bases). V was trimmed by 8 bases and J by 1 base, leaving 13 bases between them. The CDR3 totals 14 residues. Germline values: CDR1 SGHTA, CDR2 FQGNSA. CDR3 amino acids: CASGPGGGTDTQYF. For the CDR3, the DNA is TGTGCCAGCGGCCCGGGGGGCGGCACAGATACGCAGTATTTT. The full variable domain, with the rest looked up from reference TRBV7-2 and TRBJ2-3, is GAGVSQSPSNKVTEKGKDVELRCDPISGHTALYWYRQSLGQGLEFLIYFQGNSAPDKSGLPSDRFSAERTGGSVSTLTIQRTQQEDSAVYLCASGPGGGTDTQYFGPGTRLTVL.